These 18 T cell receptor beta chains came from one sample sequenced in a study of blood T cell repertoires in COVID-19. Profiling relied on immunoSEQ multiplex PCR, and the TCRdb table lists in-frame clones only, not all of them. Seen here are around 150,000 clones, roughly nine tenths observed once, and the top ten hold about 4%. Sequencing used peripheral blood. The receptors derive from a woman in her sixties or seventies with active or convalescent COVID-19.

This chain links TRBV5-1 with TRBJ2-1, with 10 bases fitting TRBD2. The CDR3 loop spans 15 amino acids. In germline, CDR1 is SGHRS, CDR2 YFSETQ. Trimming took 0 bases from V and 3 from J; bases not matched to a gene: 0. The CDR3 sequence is CASSLASGGYNEQFF. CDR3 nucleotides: TGCGCCAGCAGCTTGGCTAGCGGGGGCTACAATGAGCAGTTCTTC.

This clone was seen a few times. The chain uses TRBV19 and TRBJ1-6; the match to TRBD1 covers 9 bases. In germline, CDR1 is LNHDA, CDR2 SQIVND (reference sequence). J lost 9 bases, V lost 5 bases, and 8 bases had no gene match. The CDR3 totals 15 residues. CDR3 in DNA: TGTGCCAGTAGTCGACAGGGGGAGGGAGGTTCACCCCTCCACTTT. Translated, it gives CASSRQGEGGSPLHF.

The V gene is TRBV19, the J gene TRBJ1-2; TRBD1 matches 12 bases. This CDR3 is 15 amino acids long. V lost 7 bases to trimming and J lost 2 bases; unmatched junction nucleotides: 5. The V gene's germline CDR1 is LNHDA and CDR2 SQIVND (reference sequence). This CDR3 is CASKGTGGGNYGYTF. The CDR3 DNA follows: TGTGCCAGTAAAGGGACAGGGGGCGGAAACTATGGCTACACCTTC.

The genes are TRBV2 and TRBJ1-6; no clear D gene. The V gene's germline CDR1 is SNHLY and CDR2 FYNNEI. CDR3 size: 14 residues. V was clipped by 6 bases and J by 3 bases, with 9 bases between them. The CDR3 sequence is CASRSEDYNSPLHF. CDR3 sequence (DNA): TGTGCCAGCAGATCAGAGGACTATAATTCACCCCTCCACTTT.

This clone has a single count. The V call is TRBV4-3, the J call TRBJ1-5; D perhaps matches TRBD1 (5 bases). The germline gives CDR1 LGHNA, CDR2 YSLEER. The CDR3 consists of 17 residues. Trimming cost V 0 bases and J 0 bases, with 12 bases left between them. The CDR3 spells CASSQDVSTDSNQPQHF. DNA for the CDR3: TGCGCCAGCAGCCAAGATGTTTCGACAGATAGCAATCAGCCCCAGCATTTT.

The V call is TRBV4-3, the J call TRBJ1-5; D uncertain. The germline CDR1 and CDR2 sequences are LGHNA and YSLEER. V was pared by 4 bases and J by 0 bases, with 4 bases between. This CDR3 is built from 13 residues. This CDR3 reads CASSPSSNQPQHF. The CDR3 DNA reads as TGCGCCAGCAGCCCTAGTAGCAATCAGCCCCAGCATTTT.

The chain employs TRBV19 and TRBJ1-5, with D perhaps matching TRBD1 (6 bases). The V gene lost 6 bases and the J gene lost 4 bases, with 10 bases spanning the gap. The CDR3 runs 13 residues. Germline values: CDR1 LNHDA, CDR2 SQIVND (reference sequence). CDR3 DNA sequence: TGTGCCAGTAGACAGGGTTTGAATCAGCCCCAGCATTTT. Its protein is CASRQGLNQPQHF.

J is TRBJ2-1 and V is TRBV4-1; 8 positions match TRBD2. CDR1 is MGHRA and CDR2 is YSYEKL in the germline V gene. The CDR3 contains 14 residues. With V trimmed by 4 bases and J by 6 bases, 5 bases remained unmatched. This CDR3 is CASSPQREINEQFF. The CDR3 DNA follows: TGCGCCAGCAGCCCCCAGCGGGAGATCAATGAGCAGTTCTTC.

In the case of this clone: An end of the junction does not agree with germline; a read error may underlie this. This CDR3 reads CASSLRGQARIF. CDR3 DNA: TGTGCCAGCAGCCTACGAGGGCAGGCAAGGATCTTC. The chain couples TRBV11-2 to TRBJ2-1, with D maybe TRBD2 (5 bases). This CDR3 has 12 amino acids. Per germline, CDR1 SGHAT and CDR2 FQNNGV. Based on the CDR3 plus reference TRBV11-2 and TRBJ2-1, the full variable domain is EAGVAQSPRYKIIEKRQSVAFWCNPISGHATLYWYQQILGQGPKLLIQFQNNGVVDDSQLPKDRFSAERLKGVDSTLKIQPAKLEDSAVYLCASSLRGQARIFGPGTRLTVL.

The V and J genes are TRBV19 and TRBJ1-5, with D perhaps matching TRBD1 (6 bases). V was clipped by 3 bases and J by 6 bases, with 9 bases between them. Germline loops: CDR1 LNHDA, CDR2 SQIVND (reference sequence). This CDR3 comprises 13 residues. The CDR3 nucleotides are TGTGCCAGTAGTATGGGCAGGGGTCAGCCCCAGCATTTT. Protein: CASSMGRGQPQHF.

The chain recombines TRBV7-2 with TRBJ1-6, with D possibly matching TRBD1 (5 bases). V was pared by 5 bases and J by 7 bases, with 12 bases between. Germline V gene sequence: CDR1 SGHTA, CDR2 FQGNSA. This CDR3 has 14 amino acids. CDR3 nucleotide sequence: TGTGCCAGCAGCCTCGGGGGAAACAATTCACCCCTCCACTTT. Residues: CASSLGGNNSPLHF.

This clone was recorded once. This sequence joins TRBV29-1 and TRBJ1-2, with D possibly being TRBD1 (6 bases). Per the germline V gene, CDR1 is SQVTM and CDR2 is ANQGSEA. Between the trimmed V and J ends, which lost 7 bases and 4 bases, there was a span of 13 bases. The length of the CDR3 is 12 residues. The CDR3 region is CSAEQGRYGYTF. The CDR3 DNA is TGCAGCGCCGAACAGGGCCGCTATGGCTACACCTTC.

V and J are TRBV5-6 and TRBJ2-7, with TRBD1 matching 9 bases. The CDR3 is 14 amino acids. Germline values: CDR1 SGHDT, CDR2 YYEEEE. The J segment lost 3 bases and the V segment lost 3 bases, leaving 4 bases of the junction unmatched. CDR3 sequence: CASSYPGQGYEQYF. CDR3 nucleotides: TGTGCCAGCAGCTACCCGGGACAGGGCTACGAGCAGTACTTC.

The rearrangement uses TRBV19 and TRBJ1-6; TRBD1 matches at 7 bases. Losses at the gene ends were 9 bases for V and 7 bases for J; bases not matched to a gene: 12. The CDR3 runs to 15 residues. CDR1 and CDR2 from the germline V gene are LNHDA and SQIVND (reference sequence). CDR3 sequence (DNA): TGTGCCAGCGAAGCACGGGGGACAGCAAATTCACCCCTCCACTTT. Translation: CASEARGTANSPLHF.

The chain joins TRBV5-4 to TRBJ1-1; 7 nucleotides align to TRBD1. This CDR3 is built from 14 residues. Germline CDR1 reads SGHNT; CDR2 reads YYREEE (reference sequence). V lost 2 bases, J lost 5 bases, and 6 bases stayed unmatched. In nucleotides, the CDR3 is TGTGCCAGCAGCTTCACCCCCAGGGGGACTGAAGCTTTCTTT. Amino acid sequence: CASSFTPRGTEAFF.

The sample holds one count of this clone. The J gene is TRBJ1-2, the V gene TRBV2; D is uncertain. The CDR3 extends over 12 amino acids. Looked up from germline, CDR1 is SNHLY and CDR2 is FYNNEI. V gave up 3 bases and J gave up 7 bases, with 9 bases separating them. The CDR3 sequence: CASSDPSFGYTF. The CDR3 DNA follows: TGTGCCAGCAGTGACCCCTCCTTTGGCTACACCTTC.

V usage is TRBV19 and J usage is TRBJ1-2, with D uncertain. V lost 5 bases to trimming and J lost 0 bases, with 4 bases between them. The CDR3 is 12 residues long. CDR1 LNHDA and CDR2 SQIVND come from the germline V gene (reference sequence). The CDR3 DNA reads TGTGCCAGTAGTGTTACTAACTATGGCTACACCTTC. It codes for CASSVTNYGYTF.

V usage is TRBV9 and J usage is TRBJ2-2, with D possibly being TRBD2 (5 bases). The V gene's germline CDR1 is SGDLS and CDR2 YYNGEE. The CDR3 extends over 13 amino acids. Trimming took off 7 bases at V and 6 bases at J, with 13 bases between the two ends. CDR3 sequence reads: CASGWERAGELFF. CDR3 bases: TGTGCCAGCGGATGGGAGAGGGCCGGGGAGCTGTTTTTT.